These 27 T cell receptor beta chains were sequenced from one sample in a study of T cells after yellow fever vaccination. TCRdb re-analysed the 5' RACE reads in MiXCR, keeping a single row per CDR3 protein. The data contain hundreds of thousands of distinct CDR3 sequences, 6.2% of them singletons. Sequencing used PBMCs, obtained 5 days after the yellow fever booster vaccination. Source of these receptors: a man aged 30 to 45 who received the YFV17D yellow fever vaccine.

This clonotype was found a few times. V and J are TRBV6-1 and TRBJ2-7, with 8 positions matching TRBD2. Germline CDR1 reads MNHNS; CDR2 reads SASEGT. V lost 6 bases to trimming and J lost 0 bases; unmatched junction nucleotides: 4. The CDR3 is made up of 14 amino acids. CDR3 in amino acids: CASRQSGSSYEQYF. In DNA form, the CDR3 reads TGTGCCAGCAGACAGAGCGGGAGCTCCTACGAGCAGTACTTC.

This clonotype was found a few times. V is TRBV6-4 and J is TRBJ2-6; D unclear. Trimming removed 6 bases at V and 0 bases at J, with 6 bases between. The CDR3 runs 14 residues. Germline V gene sequence: CDR1 MRHNA, CDR2 SNTAGT. The CDR3 DNA reads as TGTGCCAGCAGGGCCGGCTCTGGGGCCAACGTCCTGACTTTC. Protein product: CASRAGSGANVLTF.

In this sample, this clonotype turned up many times. CDR3 DNA: TGCAGTGCTCAACTCCTACGAAGCTACGAGCAGTACTTC. This gives the protein CSAQLLRSYEQYF. The chain links TRBV20-1 to TRBJ2-7; D remains ambiguous. CDR3 length: 13 amino acids. Germline CDR1 DFQATT, CDR2 SNEGSKA (reference sequence). The ends were cut back, 5 bases at V and 3 bases at J, with 14 bases in the middle.

This clonotype has only a few counts. V and J are TRBV9 and TRBJ2-1; TRBD2 matches at 7 bases. Unmatched junction bases numbered 4, after V lost 0 bases and J lost 1 base. The germline CDR1 and CDR2 sequences are SGDLS and YYNGEE. The CDR3 is 16 residues long. The CDR3 loop is CASSVGSGRSYNEQFF. As DNA, the CDR3 is TGTGCCAGCAGCGTAGGTTCCGGGAGGTCCTACAATGAGCAGTTCTTC.

This clonotype has ten or more counts. This chain connects TRBV28 to TRBJ2-7; perhaps TRBD2 as D (5 bases). Germline values: CDR1 MDHEN, CDR2 SYDVKM. The CDR3 runs to 15 residues. Trimming left V 1 base short and J 0 bases short, with 10 bases between. CDR3 coding DNA: TGTGCCAGCAGTTTATTAGGGAGCCACTCCTACGAGCAGTACTTC. Encoded protein: CASSLLGSHSYEQYF.

This clonotype was seen at least ten times. V gene TRBV12-3 or TRBV12-4 combines with J gene TRBJ2-2; 7 bases line up with TRBD1. After removal of 6 bases from V and 7 bases from J, the junction contained 8 bases not matched to a gene. This CDR3 is 14 amino acids long. The CDR3 DNA follows: TGTGCCAGCAGACCAACACAGGGGTTCGGGGAGCTGTTTTTT. This codes for CASRPTQGFGELFF.

This clonotype was found many times. The V and J genes are TRBV7-8 and TRBJ2-2; TRBD1 aligns across 8 bases. Germline CDR1 SGHVS, CDR2 FQNEAQ. The CDR3 is 15 residues long. V lost 3 bases and J lost 4; bases outside the gene matches: 4. The CDR3 reads CASSLRQGFTGELFF. CDR3 DNA: TGTGCCAGCAGCTTGCGACAGGGGTTCACCGGGGAGCTGTTTTTT.

In this sample, this clonotype turned up many times. The V gene is TRBV7-2, the J gene TRBJ1-6; D may be TRBD1 (5 bases). V was shortened by 8 bases and J by 5 bases, with 13 bases between the two germline ends. Per the germline V gene, CDR1 is SGHTA and CDR2 is FQGNSA. This CDR3 spans 14 amino acids. CDR3: CASGSGTHNSPLHF. The DNA of the CDR3 is TGTGCCAGCGGTTCAGGGACCCATAATTCACCCCTCCACTTT. Based on the CDR3 plus reference TRBV7-2 and TRBJ1-6, the full variable domain is GAGVSQSPSNKVTEKGKDVELRCDPISGHTALYWYRQSLGQGLEFLIYFQGNSAPDKSGLPSDRFSAERTGGSVSTLTIQRTQQEDSAVYLCASGSGTHNSPLHFGNGTRLTVT.

This clonotype has more than one count but fewer than ten. V gene TRBV7-9 combines with J gene TRBJ1-6; 9 bases are a match to TRBD1. Trimming took 5 bases from V and 6 from J; bases not matched to a gene: 5. The germline V gene has CDR1 SEHNR and CDR2 FQNEAQ (reference sequence). This CDR3 comprises 15 residues. Here the CDR3 DNA reads TGTGCCAGCAGCGGCCGGGACAGGGCTAATTCACCCCTCCACTTT. Amino acids: CASSGRDRANSPLHF.

This chain uses TRBV2 with TRBJ2-7; unclear D gene. Germline CDR1 and CDR2: SNHLY and FYNNEI. The V and J ends lost 4 bases and 6 bases respectively, with 13 bases between them. The CDR3 contains 13 residues. As DNA, the CDR3 is TGTGCCAGCAGTGGATTAGACCCGGGCGAGCAGTACTTC. It is translated as CASSGLDPGEQYF.

This clonotype has more than one count but fewer than ten. The chain is built from TRBV11-2 and TRBJ2-5, with 9 positions matching TRBD1. Germline CDR1 SGHAT, CDR2 FQNNGV. The length of the CDR3 is 15 residues. V lost 1 base, J lost 5 bases, and 5 bases stayed unmatched. DNA for the CDR3: TGTGCCAGCAGCTTAGTCAGGACAGGGGAGGAGACCCAGTACTTC. Protein sequence: CASSLVRTGEETQYF.

This clonotype was seen ten or more times. This sequence joins TRBV7-9 and TRBJ2-1, with TRBD2 matching over 8 bases. The CDR3 covers 18 residues. Losses at the gene ends were 5 bases for V and 5 bases for J; bases not matched to a gene: 17. Germline loops: CDR1 SEHNR, CDR2 FQNEAQ (reference sequence). The CDR3 loop is CASSPWVASGSSNNEQFF. In DNA, the CDR3 is TGTGCCAGCAGCCCGTGGGTGGCGAGCGGGAGTAGCAACAATGAGCAGTTCTTC.

This clonotype was seen a few times. The rearrangement links TRBV29-1 to TRBJ1-2, with D unresolved. The germline V gene encodes CDR1 SQVTM and CDR2 ANQGSEA. This CDR3 spans 11 amino acids. V was clipped by 5 bases and J by 9 bases, with 13 bases between them. CDR3 nucleotide sequence: TGCAGCGTTTATGCGGTGGGAAGCTACACCTTC. Translating gives CSVYAVGSYTF.

This clonotype was seen repeatedly, ten times or more. The genes are TRBV27 and TRBJ2-3; D is unresolved. V was trimmed by 3 bases and J by 1 base, leaving 8 bases between them. Per the germline V gene, CDR1 is MNHEY and CDR2 is SMNVEV (reference sequence). The CDR3 has 14 residues. In DNA, the CDR3 is TGTGCCAGCAGTTTCGGTAGGGGCACAGATACGCAGTATTTT. It translates to CASSFGRGTDTQYF.

This clonotype was detected ten times or more. The rearrangement joins TRBV20-1 to TRBJ2-3; D is undetermined. Per germline, CDR1 DFQATT and CDR2 SNEGSKA (reference sequence). The germline V and J ends were trimmed by 3 bases and 0 bases, with 19 bases remaining between them. The CDR3 extends over 17 amino acids. This chain's CDR3 is CSASPRSALLSTDTQYF. CDR3 DNA sequence: TGCAGTGCTAGCCCTAGGAGCGCTCTACTCAGCACAGATACGCAGTATTTT.

The chain uses TRBV6-1 and TRBJ2-7; 10 bases are a match to TRBD2. There are 15 residues in the CDR3. Unmatched junction bases numbered 13, after V lost 8 bases and J lost 6 bases. CDR1 and CDR2 from the germline V gene are MNHNS and SASEGT. CDR3 loop: CASGLTSGATSEQYF. The CDR3 nucleotides read TGTGCCAGCGGATTAACTAGCGGGGCTACTAGCGAGCAGTACTTC.

Notes on this clonotype: The final CDR3 position lacks the conserved phenylalanine or tryptophan, pointing to a likely read error. CDR3 sequence reads: CASSPTASGNTIYY. CDR3 bases: TGCGCCAGCAGCCCGACCGCCTCTGGAAACACCATATATTAT. This chain uses TRBV5-1 with TRBJ1-3; no reliable D call. The germline V gene encodes CDR1 SGHRS and CDR2 YFSETQ. V lost 4 bases to trimming and J lost 0 bases, with 8 bases between them. This CDR3 is 14 amino acids long.

This clonotype was counted ten times or more. The rearrangement links TRBV20-1 to TRBJ2-3, with D perhaps TRBD1 (6 bases). Trimming shortened V by 0 bases and J by 3 bases, and 19 bases separated the two germline ends. The CDR3 covers 17 residues. The germline CDR1 and CDR2 sequences are DFQATT and SNEGSKA (reference sequence). The CDR3 here is CSARDQLRDKPTDTQYF. CDR3 sequence (DNA): TGCAGTGCTAGAGATCAGCTCCGGGACAAGCCGACAGATACGCAGTATTTT.

V and J are TRBV20-1 and TRBJ2-1; D gene ambiguous. Germline V gene data show CDR1 as DFQATT and CDR2 as SNEGSKA (reference sequence). CDR3 length equals 13 residues. V was trimmed by 7 bases and J by 0 bases, leaving 10 bases between them. This CDR3 reads CSGYSSSYNEQFF. CDR3 coding DNA: TGCAGTGGCTATTCAAGCTCCTACAATGAGCAGTTCTTC.

Ten or more counts support this clonotype. V is TRBV7-2 and J is TRBJ2-3; 8 nucleotides match TRBD2. The length of the CDR3 is 17 residues. The trim removed 2 bases at V and 2 bases at J, leaving 9 bases unmatched. The germline V gene encodes CDR1 SGHTA and CDR2 FQGNSA. CDR3 sequence: CASSLRLREVNTDTQYF. The CDR3 DNA is TGTGCCAGCAGCTTACGGTTGCGGGAGGTTAACACAGATACGCAGTATTTT.

This clonotype has only a few counts. The rearrangement links TRBV29-1 to TRBJ2-5, with D possibly TRBD1 on 5 matching bases. The germline V and J ends were trimmed by 4 bases and 5 bases, with 17 bases remaining between them. The germline V gene has CDR1 SQVTM and CDR2 ANQGSEA. This CDR3 is built from 14 residues. This CDR3 reads CSVGTNFKGETQYF. CDR3 nucleotide sequence: TGCAGCGTTGGGACAAACTTCAAGGGGGAGACCCAGTACTTC.

The gene calls are TRBV5-3 and TRBJ2-5; 8 bases line up with TRBD2. TRBV5-3 is sorted into the ORF group, with uncertain function. Trimming at V came to 8 bases and at J to 5 bases, leaving 8 bases not matched to a gene. CDR3 length equals 13 residues. The CDR3 here is CARGQGLEETQYF. In DNA form, the CDR3 reads TGTGCCAGGGGCCAGGGACTAGAGGAGACCCAGTACTTC.

This clonotype showed up many times. This chain connects TRBV20-1 to TRBJ2-5; D is unclear. The germline V and J ends were trimmed by 0 bases and 5 bases, with 10 bases remaining between them. This CDR3 has 13 residues. Germline CDR1 DFQATT, CDR2 SNEGSKA (reference sequence). The CDR3 bases are TGCAGTGCTAGAGATGCCCCCTTGGAGACCCAGTACTTC. This sequence encodes CSARDAPLETQYF.

This clonotype was seen at least ten times. The chain employs TRBV10-3 and TRBJ2-5; possibly TRBD2 for D (5 bases). V was shortened by 2 bases and J by 0 bases, with 10 bases between the two germline ends. The CDR3 contains 15 residues. In germline, CDR1 is ENHRY, CDR2 SYGVKD. The CDR3 reads CAISEDPRDQETQYF. As DNA, the CDR3 is TGTGCCATCAGTGAGGACCCGCGGGACCAAGAGACCCAGTACTTC.

The chain uses TRBV20-1 and TRBJ2-3, with D possibly TRBD2 on 7 matching bases. The CDR3 consists of 15 residues. Trimming pared 0 bases from V and 4 bases from J, leaving 14 bases between. Germline assignment: CDR1 DFQATT and CDR2 SNEGSKA (reference sequence). DNA of the CDR3: TGCAGTGCTAGAGATATCGGGGGGCGTTCAGATACGCAGTATTTT. This translates into CSARDIGGRSDTQYF.

V is TRBV29-1 and J is TRBJ2-3, with D possibly being TRBD2 (5 bases). The CDR3 consists of 15 residues. Germline CDR1 and CDR2: SQVTM and ANQGSEA. Trimming took 3 bases from V and 0 from J, leaving 13 bases between them. The DNA of the CDR3 is TGCAGCGTTGAGGGCGGGCCTTTTAGCACAGATACGCAGTATTTT. This codes for CSVEGGPFSTDTQYF.

This chain connects TRBV29-1 to TRBJ2-1, with a possible D match to TRBD1 (5 bases). Germline V gene sequence: CDR1 SQVTM, CDR2 ANQGSEA. The CDR3 extends over 15 amino acids. V was trimmed by 3 bases and J by 2 bases, leaving 14 bases between them. Here the CDR3 reads CSVETADSPYNEQFF. CDR3 in DNA: TGCAGCGTTGAGACAGCTGACAGCCCCTACAATGAGCAGTTCTTC.